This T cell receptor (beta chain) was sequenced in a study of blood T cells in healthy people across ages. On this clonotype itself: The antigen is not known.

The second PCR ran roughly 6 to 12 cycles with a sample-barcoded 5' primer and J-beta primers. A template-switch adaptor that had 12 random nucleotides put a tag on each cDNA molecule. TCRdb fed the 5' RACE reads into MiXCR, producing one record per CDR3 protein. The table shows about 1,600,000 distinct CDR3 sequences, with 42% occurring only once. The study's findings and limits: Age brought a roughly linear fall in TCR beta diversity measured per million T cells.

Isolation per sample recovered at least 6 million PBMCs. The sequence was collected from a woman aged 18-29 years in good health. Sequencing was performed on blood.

The DNA of the CDR3 is TGTGCCAGCAGTTGGGACAGGGGAGACTATGGCTACACCTTC. Translation: CASSWDRGDYGYTF. V usage is TRBV6-6 and J usage is TRBJ1-2, with TRBD1 identical over 10 bases. Germline-derived CDR1 and CDR2 are MNHNY and SVGAGI (reference sequence). Trimming took 4 bases from V and 3 from J; bases not matched to a gene: 2. The CDR3 is 14 residues long.